A single sample gave rise to the 12 T cell receptor beta chains below, sequenced in a study of identical twins. TCRdb fed the 5' RACE reads into MiXCR, producing one record per CDR3 protein. The sample includes 700,000 or so distinct CDR3 sequences, 8.6% of them seen just once. This same sample was also taken into another study, of yellow fever vaccine responses in identical twins.

What was sequenced was PBMCs. All receptors derive from a young woman in good health.

This clonotype was seen a handful of times. This chain links TRBV6-7 with TRBJ2-1; 11 bases match TRBD2. TRBV6-7 is designated an ORF whose function remains uncertain. V lost 6 bases, J lost 8 bases, and 9 bases stayed unmatched. The CDR3 extends over 15 amino acids. CDR3 amino acids: CASSQLAGATDEQFF. CDR3 DNA: TGTGCCAGCAGCCAACTAGCGGGAGCTACTGATGAGCAGTTCTTC.

This clonotype was counted ten times or more. The rearrangement joins TRBV3-1 to TRBJ1-5, with D unresolved. V was trimmed by 0 bases and J by 3 bases, leaving 6 bases between them. Germline CDR1 LGHDT, CDR2 YNNKEL (reference sequence). The CDR3 covers 14 residues. The DNA of the CDR3 is TGTGCCAGCAGCCAAGAATCGGACAATCAGCCCCAGCATTTT. Encoded protein: CASSQESDNQPQHF.

The genes are TRBV27 and TRBJ2-7; D may be TRBD2 (5 bases). This CDR3 contains 14 residues. Germline V gene lookup returns CDR1 MNHEY and CDR2 SMNVEV (reference sequence). Trimming stripped 2 bases from V and 3 bases from J, with 11 bases between. The CDR3 DNA sequence: TGTGCCAGCAGTTTACGGAAACTAGGCTACGAGCAGTACTTC. Protein sequence: CASSLRKLGYEQYF.

This clonotype has at least ten counts. The V gene is TRBV12-3 or TRBV12-4, the J gene TRBJ2-2; the D call may be TRBD1 or TRBD2 (5 bases each). The CDR3 totals 15 residues. Deletions cut 2 bases from V and 2 bases from J, with 9 bases between. CDR3 sequence reads: CASSLWGTNTGELFF. The CDR3 nucleotides are TGTGCCAGCAGTTTATGGGGGACCAACACCGGGGAGCTGTTTTTT.

This clonotype was detected ten times or more. This chain connects TRBV9 to TRBJ2-3, with TRBD2 identical over 14 bases. CDR1 and CDR2 (germline): SGDLS, YYNGEE. With V trimmed by 4 bases and J by 4 bases, 5 bases remained unmatched. The CDR3 is 16 residues long. CDR3: CASSSRLAGGPDTQYF. The CDR3 DNA reads as TGTGCCAGCAGCTCCAGACTAGCGGGGGGGCCAGATACGCAGTATTTT.

The gene calls are TRBV19 and TRBJ2-7, with TRBD2 as a possible D gene (5 bases). Germline V gene data show CDR1 as LNHDA and CDR2 as SQIVND (reference sequence). The CDR3 runs 14 residues. V was shortened by 3 bases and J by 0 bases, with 9 bases between the two germline ends. The CDR3 protein is CASSITRSSYEQYF. CDR3 in DNA: TGTGCCAGTAGTATCACTAGGAGCTCCTACGAGCAGTACTTC.

V gene TRBV9 combines with J gene TRBJ2-2; 10 bases match TRBD2. CDR1 SGDLS and CDR2 YYNGEE come from the germline V gene. The J segment lost 3 bases and the V segment lost 4 bases, leaving 9 bases of the junction unmatched. This CDR3 region has 17 residues. As DNA, the CDR3 is TGTGCCAGCAGCCGCGGGAGCGGGGGGGCGGACACCGGGGAGCTGTTTTTT. Encoded protein: CASSRGSGGADTGELFF.

This clonotype was seen a few times. V gene TRBV2 combines with J gene TRBJ2-2; D uncertain. The CDR3 length is 16 residues. Trimming pared 7 bases from V and 0 bases from J, leaving 15 bases between. Germline V gene data show CDR1 as SNHLY and CDR2 as FYNNEI. CDR3 residues: CASKFRADTNTGELFF. CDR3 DNA: TGTGCCAGCAAGTTCCGGGCAGATACGAACACCGGGGAGCTGTTTTTT.

This sequence joins TRBV11-2 and TRBJ2-1; 10 bases are a match to TRBD2. This CDR3 spans 17 amino acids. Germline V gives CDR1 SGHAT, CDR2 FQNNGV. J was trimmed by 4 bases and V by 4 bases; bases with no gene match: 10. CDR3 sequence (DNA): TGTGCCAGCAGCTCGCAACCGCTAGCGGGAGAATACAATGAGCAGTTCTTC. As protein: CASSSQPLAGEYNEQFF.

In this sample, this clonotype turned up a few times. This rearrangement joins TRBV4-3 to TRBJ2-1; D gene unclear. V lost 0 bases and J 8 bases, leaving 8 bases between the germline ends. The CDR3 runs to 13 residues. Germline CDR1 LGHNA, CDR2 YSLEER. DNA for the CDR3: TGCGCCAGCAGCCAAGATGCCGGCTATGAGCAGTTCTTC. Protein: CASSQDAGYEQFF.

This clonotype was seen only a few times. This chain uses TRBV7-9 with TRBJ2-3; TRBD1 matches 9 bases. Losses at the gene ends were 2 bases for V and 6 bases for J; bases not matched to a gene: 9. Germline V gene data show CDR1 as SEHNR and CDR2 as FQNEAQ (reference sequence). The length of the CDR3 is 16 residues. The CDR3 protein is CASSLTTGGFEDTQYF. The CDR3 region has the DNA TGTGCCAGCAGCTTAACGACAGGGGGATTTGAGGATACGCAGTATTTT.

V usage is TRBV5-1 and J usage is TRBJ1-1, with 8 bases fitting TRBD1. The V and J ends lost 7 bases and 0 bases, in that order; junction bases with no gene match: 8. The CDR3 is 15 amino acids. CDR1 and CDR2 from the germline V gene are SGHRS and YFSETQ. As DNA, the CDR3 is TGCGCCAGCGAGGACAGGGACAGCATGAACACTGAAGCTTTCTTT. Protein sequence: CASEDRDSMNTEAFF. The full variable domain, its missing parts supplied by reference TRBV5-1 and TRBJ1-1, is KAGVTQTPRYLIKTRGQQVTLSCSPISGHRSVSWYQQTPGQGLQFLFEYFSETQRNKGNFPGRFSGRQFSNSRSEMNVSTLELGDSALYLCASEDRDSMNTEAFFGQGTRLTVV.